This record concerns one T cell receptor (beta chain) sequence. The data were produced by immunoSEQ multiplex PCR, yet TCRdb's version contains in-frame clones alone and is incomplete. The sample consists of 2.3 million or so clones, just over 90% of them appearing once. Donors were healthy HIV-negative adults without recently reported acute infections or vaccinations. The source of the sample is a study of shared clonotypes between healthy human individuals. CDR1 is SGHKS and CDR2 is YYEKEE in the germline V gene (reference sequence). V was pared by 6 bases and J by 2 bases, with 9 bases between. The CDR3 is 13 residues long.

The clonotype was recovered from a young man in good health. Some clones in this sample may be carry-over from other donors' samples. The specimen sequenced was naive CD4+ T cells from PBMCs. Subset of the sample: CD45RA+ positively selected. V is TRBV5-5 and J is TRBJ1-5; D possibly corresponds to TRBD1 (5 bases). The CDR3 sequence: CASTMTGNQPQHF. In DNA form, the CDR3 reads TGTGCCAGCACTATGACAGGCAATCAGCCCCAGCATTTT.